This T cell receptor beta chain appears in the sequencing data of a study of blood T cell repertoires in COVID-19. Study details: COVID-19 samples, acute and convalescent, were from the United States, Italy and Spain. PBMCs, B-cell-depleted T cells, or T cells were the source of the cDNA or gDNA that made up the material.

In the original analysis: Using reference gene primer amplification, nucleated cell counts were estimated. Produced via immunoSEQ multiplex PCR; TCRdb's table is partial and in-frame only. The V and J calls and clone size were taken over from that table, and D and trimming were inferred from the DNA. This table has 170,000 or so clones, around four fifths appearing once. This CDR3 contains 14 residues. Germline V gene data show CDR1 as MNHNY and CDR2 as SVGAGI (reference sequence). J was trimmed by 9 bases and V by 5 bases; bases with no gene match: 6. This TCR was sampled from a woman between 55 and 75 years old with acute or convalescent COVID-19. Sequenced material: peripheral blood. The chain carries TRBV6-6 and TRBJ1-6, with 8 bases identical to TRBD1. The DNA for the CDR3 is TGTGCCAGCAGTCTGGACAGGGTCAGTTCACCCCTCCACTTT. It specifies CASSLDRVSSPLHF.